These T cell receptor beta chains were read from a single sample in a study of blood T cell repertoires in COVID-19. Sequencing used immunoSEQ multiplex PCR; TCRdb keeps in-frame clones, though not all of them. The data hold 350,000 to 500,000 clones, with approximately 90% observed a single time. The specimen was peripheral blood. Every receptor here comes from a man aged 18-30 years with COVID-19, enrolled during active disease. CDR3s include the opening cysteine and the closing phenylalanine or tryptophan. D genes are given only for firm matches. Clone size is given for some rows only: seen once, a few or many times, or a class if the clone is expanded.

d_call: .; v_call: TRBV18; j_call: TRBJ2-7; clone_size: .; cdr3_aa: CASSYNKFYEQYF; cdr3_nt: TGTGCCAGCTCATACAATAAGTTCTACGAGCAGTACTTC
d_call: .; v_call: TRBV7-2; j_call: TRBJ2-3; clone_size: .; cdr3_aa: CASSLLTRDTQYF; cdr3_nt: TGTGCCAGCAGCTTATTGACTCGAGATACGCAGTATTTT
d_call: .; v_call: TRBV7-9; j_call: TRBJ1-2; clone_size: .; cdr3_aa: CASSLASGAGYTF; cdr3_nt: TGTGCCAGCAGCTTAGCCTCGGGAGCGGGCTACACCTTC
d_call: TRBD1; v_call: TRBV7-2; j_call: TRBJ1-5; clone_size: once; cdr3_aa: CASSWQKGANQPQHF; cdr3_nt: TGTGCCAGCAGCTGGCAGAAGGGGGCGAATCAGCCCCAGCATTTT
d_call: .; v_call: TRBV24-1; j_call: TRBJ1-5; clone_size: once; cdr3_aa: CATSDTGINQPQHF; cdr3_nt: TGTGCCACCAGTGATACAGGGATCAATCAGCCCCAGCATTTT
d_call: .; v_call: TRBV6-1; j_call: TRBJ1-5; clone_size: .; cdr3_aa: CASSEYSNQPQHF; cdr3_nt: TGTGCCAGCAGTGAATATAGCAATCAGCCCCAGCATTTT
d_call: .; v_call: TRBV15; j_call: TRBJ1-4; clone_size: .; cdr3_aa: CATSPQVTGEKLFF; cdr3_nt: TGTGCCACCTCTCCCCAGGTTACAGGGGAAAAACTGTTTTTT
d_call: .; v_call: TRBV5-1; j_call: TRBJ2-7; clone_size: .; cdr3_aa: CASSLDSSSSYEQYF; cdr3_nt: TGCGCCAGCAGCCTGGACAGCTCAAGCTCCTACGAGCAGTACTTC
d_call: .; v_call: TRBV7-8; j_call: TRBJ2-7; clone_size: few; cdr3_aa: CASSLELPYEQYF; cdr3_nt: TGTGCCAGCAGCTTAGAGCTCCCCTACGAGCAGTACTTC
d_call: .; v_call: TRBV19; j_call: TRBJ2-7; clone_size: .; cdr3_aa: CASTGTRGGEQYF; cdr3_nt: TGTGCCAGCACCGGGACCCGTGGGGGGGAGCAGTACTTC
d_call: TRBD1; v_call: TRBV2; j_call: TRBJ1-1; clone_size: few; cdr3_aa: CASRGQLNTEAFF; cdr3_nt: TGTGCCAGCAGGGGACAGCTGAACACTGAAGCTTTCTTT
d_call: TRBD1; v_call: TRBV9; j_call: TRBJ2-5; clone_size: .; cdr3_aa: CASSVGTGRETQYF; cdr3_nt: TGTGCCAGCAGCGTAGGGACAGGTAGAGAGACCCAGTACTTC
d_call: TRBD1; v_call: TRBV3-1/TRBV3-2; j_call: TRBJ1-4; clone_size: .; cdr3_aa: CASSQRTGKGQLFF; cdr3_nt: TGTGCCAGCAGCCAACGGACAGGGAAAGGGCAACTGTTTTTT
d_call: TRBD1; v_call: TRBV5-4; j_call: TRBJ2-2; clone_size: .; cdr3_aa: CASSLLVTGTNTGELFF; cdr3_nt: TGTGCCAGCAGCTTGTTGGTGACAGGGACGAACACCGGGGAGCTGTTTTTT
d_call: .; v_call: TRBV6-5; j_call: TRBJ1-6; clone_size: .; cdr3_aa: CASSGQPNNSPLHF; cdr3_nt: TGTGCCAGCAGCGGACAGCCTAATAATTCACCCCTCCACTTT
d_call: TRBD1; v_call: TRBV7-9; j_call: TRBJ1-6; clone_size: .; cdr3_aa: CASSLRATGEDSPLHF; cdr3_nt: TGTGCCAGCAGCTTAAGGGCGACAGGGGAGGATTCACCCCTCCACTTT
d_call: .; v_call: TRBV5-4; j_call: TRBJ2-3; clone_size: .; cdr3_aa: CASSLRTGSYTDTQYF; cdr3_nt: TGTGCCAGCAGCCTTAGGACGGGGAGTTACACAGATACGCAGTATTTT
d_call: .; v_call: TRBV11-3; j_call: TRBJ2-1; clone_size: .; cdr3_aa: CASSPTGFNEQFF; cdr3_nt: TGTGCCAGCAGCCCTACAGGGTTTAATGAGCAGTTCTTC
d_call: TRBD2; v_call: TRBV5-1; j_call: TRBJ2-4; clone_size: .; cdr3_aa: CASSPTGTSENIQYF; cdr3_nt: TGCGCCAGCAGCCCGACCGGGACTAGCGAAAACATTCAGTACTTC
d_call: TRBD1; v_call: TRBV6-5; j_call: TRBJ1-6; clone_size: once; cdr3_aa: CASSSRQGFPPLHF; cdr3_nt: TGTGCCAGCAGCTCACGACAGGGCTTTCCACCCCTCCACTTT
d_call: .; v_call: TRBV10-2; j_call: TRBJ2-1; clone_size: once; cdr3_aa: CATRAGSYNEQFF; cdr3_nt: TGCGCCACTCGGGCGGGGTCCTACAATGAGCAGTTCTTC
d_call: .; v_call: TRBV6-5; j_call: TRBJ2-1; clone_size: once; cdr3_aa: CASSYSSVYNEQFF; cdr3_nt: TGTGCCAGCAGTTACTCGAGCGTCTACAATGAGCAGTTCTTC